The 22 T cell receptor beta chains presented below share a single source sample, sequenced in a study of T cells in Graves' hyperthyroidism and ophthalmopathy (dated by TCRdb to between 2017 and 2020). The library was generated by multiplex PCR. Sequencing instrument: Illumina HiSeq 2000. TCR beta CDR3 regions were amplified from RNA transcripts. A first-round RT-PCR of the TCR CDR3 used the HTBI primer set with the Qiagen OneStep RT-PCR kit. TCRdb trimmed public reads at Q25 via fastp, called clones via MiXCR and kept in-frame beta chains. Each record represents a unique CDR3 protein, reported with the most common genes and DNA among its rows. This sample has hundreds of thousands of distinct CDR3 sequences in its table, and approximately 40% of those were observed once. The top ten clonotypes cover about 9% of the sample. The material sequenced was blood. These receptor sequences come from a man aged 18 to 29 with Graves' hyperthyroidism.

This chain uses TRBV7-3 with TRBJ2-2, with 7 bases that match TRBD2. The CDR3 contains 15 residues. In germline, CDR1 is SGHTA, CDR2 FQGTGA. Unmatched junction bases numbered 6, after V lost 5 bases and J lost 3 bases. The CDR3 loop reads CASSLLADDTGELFF. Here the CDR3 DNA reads TGTGCCAGCAGCCTCCTAGCGGACGACACCGGGGAGCTGTTTTTT.

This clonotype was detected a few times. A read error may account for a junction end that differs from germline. In DNA form, the CDR3 reads TGCGCCAGCAGCCAAGAACGAGTTAGGGGACCCACTGAAGCTTTCTTT. Translating it yields CASSQERVRGPTEAFF. This chain links TRBV7-2 with TRBJ1-1; D might be TRBD1 (5 bases). Germline lookup yields CDR1 SGHTA and CDR2 FQGNSA. There are 16 residues in the CDR3.

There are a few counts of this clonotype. In DNA form, the CDR3 reads TGTGCCAGCAGCTTACTTGACGGGACCCAAGAGACCCAGTACTTC. Its translation is CASSLLDGTQETQYF. The chain uses TRBV12-3 or TRBV12-4 and TRBJ2-5; D may be TRBD1 or TRBD2 (5 bases each). The CDR3 is 15 amino acids. Trimming took off 6 bases at V and 1 base at J, with 15 bases between the two ends.

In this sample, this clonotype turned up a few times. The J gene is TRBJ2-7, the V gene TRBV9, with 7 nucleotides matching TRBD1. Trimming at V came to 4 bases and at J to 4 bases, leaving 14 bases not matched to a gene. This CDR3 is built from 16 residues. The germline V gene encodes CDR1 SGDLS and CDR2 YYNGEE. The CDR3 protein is CASSHSLTGDRYEQYF. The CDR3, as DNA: TGTGCCAGCAGCCACTCCCTTACAGGGGACCGGTACGAGCAGTACTTC.

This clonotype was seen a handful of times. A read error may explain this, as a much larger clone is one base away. This CDR3 is CASSPGQGINQPQHF. CDR3 nucleotide sequence: TGTGCCAGCAGCCCGGGACAGGGGATCAATCAGCCCCAGCATTTT. This sequence joins TRBV7-9 and TRBJ1-5; 10 bases are shared with TRBD1. CDR1 and CDR2 from the germline V gene are SEHNR and FQNEAQ (reference sequence). CDR3 size: 15 residues. V shed 5 bases and J 3 bases; nucleotides not matched to a gene: 4.

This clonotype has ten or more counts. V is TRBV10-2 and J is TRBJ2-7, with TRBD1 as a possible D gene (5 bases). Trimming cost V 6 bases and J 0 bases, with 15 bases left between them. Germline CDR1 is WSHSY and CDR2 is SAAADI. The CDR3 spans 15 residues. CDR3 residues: CASSPTATSSYEQYF. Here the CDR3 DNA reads TGCGCCAGCAGCCCGACAGCGACAAGCTCCTACGAGCAGTACTTC.

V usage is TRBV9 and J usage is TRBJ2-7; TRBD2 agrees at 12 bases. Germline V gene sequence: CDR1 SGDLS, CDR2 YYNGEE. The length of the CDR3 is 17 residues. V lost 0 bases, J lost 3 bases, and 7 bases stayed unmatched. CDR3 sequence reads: CASSVGLAGVGGYEQYF. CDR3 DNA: TGTGCCAGCAGCGTAGGACTAGCGGGAGTTGGGGGCTACGAGCAGTACTTC.

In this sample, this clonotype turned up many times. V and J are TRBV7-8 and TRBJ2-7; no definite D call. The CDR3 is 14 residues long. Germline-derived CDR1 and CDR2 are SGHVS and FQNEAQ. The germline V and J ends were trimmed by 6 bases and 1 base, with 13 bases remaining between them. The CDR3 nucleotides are TGTGCCAGCAGTACCCCCCCACCTTCCTACGAGCAGTACTTC. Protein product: CASSTPPPSYEQYF.

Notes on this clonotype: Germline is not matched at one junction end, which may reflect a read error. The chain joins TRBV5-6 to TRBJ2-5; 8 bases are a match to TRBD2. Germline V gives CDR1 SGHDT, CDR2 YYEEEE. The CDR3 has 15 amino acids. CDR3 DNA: TGTGCCGGCAGACGAACCGGGACTAGGCAAGAGACCCAGTACTTC. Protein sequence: CAGRRTGTRQETQYF.

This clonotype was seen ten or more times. CDR3 loop: CASSEVANSPLHF. The CDR3 region has the DNA TGTGCCAGTAGCGAGGTTGCTAATTCACCCCTCCACTTT. This chain links TRBV19 with TRBJ1-6; D not certain. Germline lookup yields CDR1 LNHDA and CDR2 SQIVND (reference sequence). V was clipped by 6 bases and J by 6 bases, with 9 bases between them. This CDR3 spans 13 amino acids.

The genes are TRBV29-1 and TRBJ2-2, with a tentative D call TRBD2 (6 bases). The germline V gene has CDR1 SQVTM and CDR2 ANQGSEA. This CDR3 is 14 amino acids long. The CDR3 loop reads CSTVAGSVTGELFF. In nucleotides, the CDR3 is TGCAGTACTGTTGCGGGATCGGTCACCGGGGAGCTGTTTTTT.

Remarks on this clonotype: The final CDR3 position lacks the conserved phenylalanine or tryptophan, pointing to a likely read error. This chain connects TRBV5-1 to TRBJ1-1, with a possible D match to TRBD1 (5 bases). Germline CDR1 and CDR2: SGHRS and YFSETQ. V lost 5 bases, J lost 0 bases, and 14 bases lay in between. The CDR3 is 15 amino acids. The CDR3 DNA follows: TGCGCCAGCAGTTCTGCAGGGCCCATGAACACTGAAGCTTTCTTA. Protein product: CASSSAGPMNTEAFL.

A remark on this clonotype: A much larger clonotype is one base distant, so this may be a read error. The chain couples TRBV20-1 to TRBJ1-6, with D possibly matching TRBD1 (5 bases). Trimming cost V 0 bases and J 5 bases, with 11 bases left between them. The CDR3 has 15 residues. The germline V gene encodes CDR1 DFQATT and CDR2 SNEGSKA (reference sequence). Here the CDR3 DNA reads TGCAGTGCTAGAGATGTGGGGGAGAATAATTCACCCCTCCACTTT. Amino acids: CSARDVGENNSPLHF.

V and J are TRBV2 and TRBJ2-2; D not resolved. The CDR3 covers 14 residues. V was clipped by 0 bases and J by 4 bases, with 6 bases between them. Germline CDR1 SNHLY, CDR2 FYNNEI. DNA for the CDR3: TGTGCCAGCAGTGAAGCGGGGTCCACCGGGGAGCTGTTTTTT. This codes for CASSEAGSTGELFF.

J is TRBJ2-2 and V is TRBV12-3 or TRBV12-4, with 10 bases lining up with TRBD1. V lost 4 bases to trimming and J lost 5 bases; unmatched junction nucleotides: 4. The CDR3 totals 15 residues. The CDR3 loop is CASSSGDRGTGELFF. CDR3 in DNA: TGTGCCAGCAGTTCCGGGGACAGGGGAACCGGGGAGCTGTTTTTT.

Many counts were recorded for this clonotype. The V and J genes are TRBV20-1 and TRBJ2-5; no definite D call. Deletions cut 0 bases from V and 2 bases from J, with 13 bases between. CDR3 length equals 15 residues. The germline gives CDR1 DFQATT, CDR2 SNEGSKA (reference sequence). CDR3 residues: CSARDHGRPQETQYF. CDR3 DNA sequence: TGCAGTGCTAGAGATCACGGCAGGCCTCAAGAGACCCAGTACTTC.

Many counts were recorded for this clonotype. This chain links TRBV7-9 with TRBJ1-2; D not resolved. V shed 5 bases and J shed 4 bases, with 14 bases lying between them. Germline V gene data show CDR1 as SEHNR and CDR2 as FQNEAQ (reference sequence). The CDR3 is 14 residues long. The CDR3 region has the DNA TGTGCCAGCAGCACAGACGGGGAGAGCTATGGCTACACCTTC. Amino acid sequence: CASSTDGESYGYTF.

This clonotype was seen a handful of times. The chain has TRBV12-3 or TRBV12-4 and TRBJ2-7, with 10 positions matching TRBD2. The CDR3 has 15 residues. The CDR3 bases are TGTGCTAGTGGTCCGATAGCGGGAGGACACTACGAGCAGTACTTC. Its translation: CASGPIAGGHYEQYF.

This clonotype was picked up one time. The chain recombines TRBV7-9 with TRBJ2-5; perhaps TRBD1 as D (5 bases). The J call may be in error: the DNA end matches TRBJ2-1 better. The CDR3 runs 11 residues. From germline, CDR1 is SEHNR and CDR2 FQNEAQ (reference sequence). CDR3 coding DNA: TGTGCCAGCACCCTGAGACAGGAGCAGTTCTTC. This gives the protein CASTLRQEQFF.

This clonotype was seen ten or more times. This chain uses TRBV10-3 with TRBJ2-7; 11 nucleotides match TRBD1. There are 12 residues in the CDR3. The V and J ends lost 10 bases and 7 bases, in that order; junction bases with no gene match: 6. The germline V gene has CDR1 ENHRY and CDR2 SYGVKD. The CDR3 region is CATGQGAREQYF. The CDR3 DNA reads TGTGCCACCGGACAGGGGGCGAGAGAGCAGTACTTC.

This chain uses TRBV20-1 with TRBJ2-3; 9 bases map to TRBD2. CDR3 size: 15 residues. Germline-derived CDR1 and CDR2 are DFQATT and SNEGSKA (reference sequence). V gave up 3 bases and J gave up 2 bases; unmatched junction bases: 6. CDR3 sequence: CSARASGANTDTQYF. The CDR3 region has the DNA TGCAGTGCTAGGGCTAGCGGGGCAAACACAGATACGCAGTATTTT.

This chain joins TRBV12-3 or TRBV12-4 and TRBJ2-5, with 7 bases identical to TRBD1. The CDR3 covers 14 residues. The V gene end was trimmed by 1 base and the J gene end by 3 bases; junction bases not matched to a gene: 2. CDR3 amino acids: CASSLEGTEETQYF. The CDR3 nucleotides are TGTGCCAGCAGTTTAGAGGGGACAGAAGAGACCCAGTACTTC.